The 20 T cell receptor beta chains given below trace back to one sample, sequenced in a study of T cell clonality in common variable immunodeficiency. General study findings and limits: Fewer deletions and N-nucleotide insertions were reportedly seen in common variable immunodeficiency TCR beta sequences.

Their antigens remain unidentified. Method: immunoSEQ multiplex PCR; TCRdb's copy keeps in-frame clones and lacks some. The table records 35,000 or so clones without singletons, the ten largest covering about 6.1%. Sequencing was done on a sample of peripheral blood mononuclear cells. The origin of the receptors is a human donor with common variable immunodeficiency.

There are many counts of this clone. The observed sequence ends 3 residues before the CDR3 terminus, with the missing tail filled in from the germline J gene. The chain carries TRBV5-1 and TRBJ2-2; 12 bases fit TRBD2. Germline-derived CDR1 and CDR2 are SGHRS and YFSETQ. The J segment lost 5 bases and the V segment lost 1 base, leaving 6 bases of the junction unmatched. The CDR3 extends over 17 amino acids. The CDR3 reads CASSLKLAGGSTGELFF. The sequenced part of the CDR3 DNA is TGCGCCAGCAGCTTGAAACTAGCGGGGGGCAGTACCGGGGAG.

Note on this clone: The junction departs from germline at one end; a sequencing error may be responsible. With the read ending 3 residues before the CDR3 end, the germline J gene is used to fill in that end. The chain links TRBV18 to TRBJ1-4, with TRBD1 as a possible D gene (5 bases). The V gene's germline CDR1 is KGHSH and CDR2 LQKENI. The CDR3 is 14 residues long. The CDR3 sequence: CASSTTATKEKLFF. Partial CDR3 DNA: TGTGCCAGCTCCACGACAGCAACTAAGGAAAAA.

This clone has a count of ten or more. The CDR3 end is not reached by the read, which stops 3 residues before it; the germline J gene fills it in. The chain recombines TRBV29-1 with TRBJ1-1, with D tentatively TRBD1 (6 bases). Per germline, CDR1 SQVTM and CDR2 ANQGSEA. The V gene lost 7 bases and the J gene lost 1 base, with 10 bases spanning the gap. The CDR3 runs to 12 residues. CDR3 DNA, as far as it was read: TGCAGCGGGGGAGGGGGGAACACTGAA. Translation gives CSGGGGNTE. The full-length CDR3 reads as CSGGGGNTEAFF.

This clone was detected ten times or more. The CDR3 extends 3 residues past the end of the read, so its final part is completed from the germline J gene. The chain has TRBV2 and TRBJ1-5; tentative D call: TRBD1 (5 bases). The length of the CDR3 is 12 residues. Germline V gene data show CDR1 as SNHLY and CDR2 as FYNNEI. The V and J ends lost 6 bases and 3 bases respectively, with 6 bases between them. The CDR3 bases that were read are TGTGCCAGCAGACAGGACAATCAGCCC. Translation: CASRQDNQP. The entire CDR3 protein reads CASRQDNQPQHF.

In this sample, this clone turned up many times. The part of the CDR3 DNA that was read is TGCAGTGCCAGGGACAGGGTGGGGATGGTAGGCGGC. It codes for CSARDRVGMVGG. The complete CDR3 reads CSARDRVGMVGGYTF. The chain links TRBV20-1 to TRBJ1-2, with TRBD1 identical over 9 bases. The CDR3 end is not reached by the read, which stops 3 residues before it; the germline J gene fills it in. Per the germline V gene, CDR1 is DFQATT and CDR2 is SNEGSKA (reference sequence). CDR3 length: 15 residues.

The sample holds many counts of this clone. The DNA ends 3 residues before the CDR3 does, and the rest of the CDR3 is filled in from the germline J gene. The chain has TRBV5-1 and TRBJ2-7; the D gene is possibly TRBD1 (6 bases). Per germline, CDR1 SGHRS and CDR2 YFSETQ. This CDR3 spans 12 amino acids. Deletions cut 4 bases from V and 5 bases from J, with 10 bases between. CDR3 bases read: TGCGCCAGCAGCGTACCAGGGGACGAG. Translated, it gives CASSVPGDE. The whole CDR3 reads CASSVPGDEQYF.

The sample holds a few counts of this clone. The read gets to within 3 residues of the CDR3 end, and the germline J gene fills in the rest. V usage is TRBV11-2 and J usage is TRBJ2-1; TRBD2 aligns across 10 bases. Germline V CDR1 and CDR2: SGHAT, FQNNGV. V was clipped by 5 bases and J by 9 bases; unmatched bases: 7. This CDR3 has 14 residues. The CDR3 here is CASSQAGGPGEQFF. CDR3 bases read: TGTGCCAGCAGCCAAGCGGGGGGGCCGGGTGAG. The full variable domain, its missing parts supplied by reference TRBV11-2 and TRBJ2-1, is EAGVAQSPRYKIIEKRQSVAFWCNPISGHATLYWYQQILGQGPKLLIQFQNNGVVDDSQLPKDRFSAERLKGVDSTLKIQPAKLEDSAVYLCASSQAGGPGEQFFGPGTRLTVL.

This clone is labeled as medium-sized (0.01 to 0.1%). The read gets to within 3 residues of the CDR3 end, and the germline J gene fills in the rest. Other DNA variants within this sample encode the same CDR3. J is TRBJ1-1 and V is TRBV20-1, with D possibly matching TRBD1 (6 bases). CDR1 is DFQATT, CDR2 SNEGSKA, per germline (reference sequence). Deletions cut 0 bases from V and 3 bases from J, with 14 bases between. The CDR3 totals 15 residues. CDR3 DNA (partial): TGCAGTGCTAGAGATGGTGGAGGGGGGGACACTGAA. This codes for CSARDGGGGDTE. The full CDR3 reads CSARDGGGGDTEAFF.

This clone has a count of ten or more. Read data end 3 residues before the CDR3 end; the end is taken from the germline J gene. The rearrangement links TRBV7-2 to TRBJ2-7; D is ambiguous. Trimming stripped 2 bases from V and 1 base from J, with 6 bases between. CDR3 length: 13 residues. Per germline, CDR1 SGHTA and CDR2 FQGNSA. The CDR3 bases that were read are TGTGCCAGCAGCTTATTAAATTCCTACGAG. Translated, it gives CASSLLNSYE. The whole CDR3 region reads CASSLLNSYEQYF. The variable domain in full, with the rest retrieved from reference TRBV7-2 and TRBJ2-7, is GAGVSQSPSNKVTEKGKDVELRCDPISGHTALYWYRQSLGQGLEFLIYFQGNSAPDKSGLPSDRFSAERTGGSVSTLTIQRTQQEDSAVYLCASSLLNSYEQYFGPGTRLTVT.

Notes on this clone: From the germline J gene comes the end of the CDR3, since the read stops 3 residues before it. The chain joins TRBV23-1 to TRBJ2-3; 10 bases match TRBD2. TRBV23-1 is sorted into the ORF group, with uncertain function. The J segment lost 0 bases and the V segment lost 3 bases, leaving 3 bases of the junction unmatched. This CDR3 spans 16 amino acids. This CDR3 reads CASSQTSGSSTDTQYF. The CDR3 bases that were read are TGCGCCAGCAGTCAGACTAGCGGGTCTAGCACAGATACG.

This clone was detected only a few times. The read stops 3 residues short of the end of the CDR3; the missing end is completed from the germline J gene. The gene calls are TRBV19 and TRBJ2-7; the D is unclear. The V gene's germline CDR1 is LNHDA and CDR2 SQIVND (reference sequence). The V and J ends lost 7 bases and 6 bases respectively, with 16 bases between them. The CDR3 has 13 amino acids. CDR3 in amino acids: CASTPDFGAEQYF. The CDR3 DNA, read in part, is TGTGCCAGTACCCCCGACTTTGGCGCCGAG.

This clone occurred many times. Other DNA variants within this sample encode the same CDR3. CDR3 DNA (partial): TGTGCCAGCAGTGACTCGAGCGGGGGGGCCAATGAG. Translation gives CASSDSSGGANE. In full, the CDR3 is CASSDSSGGANEQFF. The chain carries TRBV6-4 and TRBJ2-1, with 10 positions matching TRBD2. The read halts 3 residues ahead of the CDR3 end, with the missing end drawn from the germline J gene. The germline V gene has CDR1 MRHNA and CDR2 SNTAGT. The trim removed 0 bases at V and 6 bases at J, leaving 2 bases unmatched. This CDR3 contains 15 residues.

This clone was seen at least ten times. The read terminates 3 residues ahead of where the CDR3 ends, so the germline J gene completes it. The genes are TRBV20-1 and TRBJ2-5; no definite D call. V was clipped by 0 bases and J by 2 bases, with 10 bases between them. The CDR3 is made up of 14 amino acids. CDR1 DFQATT and CDR2 SNEGSKA come from the germline V gene (reference sequence). The CDR3 here is CSARDERKQETQYF. The sequenced CDR3 bases are TGCAGTGCTAGAGATGAGCGCAAACAAGAGACC.

This clone has a count of ten or more. The read comes to an end 3 residues before the CDR3 does, leaving the germline J gene to fill in the end. Other DNA sequences in the same sample also yield this CDR3. The chain joins TRBV2 to TRBJ2-5, with 7 positions matching TRBD1. J was trimmed by 5 bases and V by 4 bases; bases with no gene match: 10. Germline CDR1 reads SNHLY; CDR2 reads FYNNEI. CDR3 length: 15 amino acids. CDR3 DNA (partial): TGTGCCAGCAGTGTTGAACGAGGGGGCCAGGAGACC. This codes for CASSVERGGQET. The full-length CDR3 reads as CASSVERGGQETQYF.

Remarks on this clone: The read ends 3 residues shy of where the CDR3 ends; the end is completed using the germline J gene. V usage is TRBV7-3 and J usage is TRBJ1-5, with 9 bases aligning to TRBD1. The CDR3 has 16 amino acids. CDR1 is SGHTA and CDR2 is FQGTGA in the germline V gene. V shed 3 bases and J 3 bases; nucleotides not matched to a gene: 6. CDR3 in amino acids: CASSLGTGPFNQPQHF. The sequenced CDR3 bases are TGTGCCAGCAGCTTGGGGACAGGGCCCTTCAATCAGCCC.

A note on this clone: From the germline J gene comes the end of the CDR3, since the read stops 3 residues before it. The chain combines TRBV5-1 with TRBJ2-3; D is perhaps TRBD1 (6 bases). There are 15 residues in the CDR3. V lost 3 bases and J lost 2, with 13 bases in between. From germline, CDR1 is SGHRS and CDR2 YFSETQ. Incomplete CDR3 DNA: TGCGCCAGCAGCTGGGGACAAGCCGTCACAGATACG. This gives the protein CASSWGQAVTDT. The full CDR3 is CASSWGQAVTDTQYF.

Details on this clone: The CDR3 is cut off 3 residues early in the read; its end comes from the germline J gene. The chain carries TRBV6-2 or TRBV6-3 and TRBJ2-7; TRBD1 agrees at 8 bases. J lost 5 bases, V lost 2 bases, and 11 bases had no gene match. From germline, CDR1 is MNHEY and CDR2 SVGEGT. The CDR3 contains 16 residues. The sequenced CDR3 bases are TGTGCCAGCAGTTACCCCGCCTTGCAGGGGGCGCACGAG. Translation gives CASSYPALQGAHE. The complete CDR3 sequence is CASSYPALQGAHEQYF.

Within the sample, this clone is medium-sized. The read ends 3 residues before the CDR3 terminus; that terminus is restored from the germline J gene. The V gene is TRBV6-1, the J gene TRBJ1-5; TRBD1 agrees at 7 bases. The germline V gene encodes CDR1 MNHNS and CDR2 SASEGT. J lost 2 bases, V lost 4 bases, and 5 bases had no gene match. CDR3 length: 15 amino acids. This CDR3 reads CASSAAGTGNQPQHF. Partial CDR3 DNA: TGTGCCAGCAGTGCCGCCGGGACAGGCAATCAGCCC.

As concerns this clone: The read comes to an end 3 residues before the CDR3 does, leaving the germline J gene to fill in the end. The chain links TRBV18 to TRBJ1-1; tentative D call: TRBD1 (5 bases). V lost 6 bases, J lost 2 bases, and 16 bases lay in between. The length of the CDR3 is 15 residues. In germline, CDR1 is KGHSH, CDR2 LQKENI. The CDR3 spells CASSRGEAANTEAFF. The DNA read from the CDR3 is TGTGCCAGCTCTAGGGGCGAGGCAGCCAACACTGAA.

The CDR3 loop reads CASTGDSNQPQHF. The covered CDR3 bases are TGTGCCAGCACAGGGGATAGCAATCAGCCC. The rearrangement links TRBV2 to TRBJ1-5; weak D call: TRBD1 (6 bases). Read sequence stops 3 residues before the CDR3 end, and the germline J gene provides the missing end. Looked up from germline, CDR1 is SNHLY and CDR2 is FYNNEI. The length of the CDR3 is 13 residues. Trimming shortened V by 7 bases and J by 0 bases, and 7 bases separated the two germline ends.